The clone carrying this T cell receptor (beta chain) was seen a handful of times. Total RNA was extracted at no less than 6 micrograms per sample. The data stem from a study of blood T cells in healthy people across ages. The germline V gene has CDR1 DFQATT and CDR2 SNEGSKA (reference sequence). The CDR3 consists of 15 residues. V lost 3 bases and J 3 bases, leaving 16 bases between the germline ends. Next came a second PCR, run for about 6 to 11 cycles, which used a sample-barcoded 5' primer along with a J-beta primer mix. TCRdb analysed the 5' RACE reads with MiXCR anew, one entry per CDR3 protein. The sample holds 1.5 million to 2 million distinct CDR3 sequences, approximately 50% seen once.

The sequencing input was blood. The gene calls are TRBV20-1 and TRBJ2-3; possibly TRBD2 for D (6 bases). The source is a woman aged 40 to 55 in good health. Here the CDR3 reads CSASRTEGNTDTQYF. The DNA for the CDR3 is TGCAGTGCTAGTCGGACGGAGGGTAATACAGATACGCAGTATTTT.